This T cell receptor beta chain was captured in a study of blood T cell repertoires in COVID-19. Study overall: COVID-19 samples from acute and convalescent phases originated in the United States, Italy and Spain. Sources were T cells, B-cell-depleted T cells, or PBMCs; the material itself was cDNA or gDNA.

The CDR3 is 14 amino acids. The germline V gene has CDR1 SGHDT and CDR2 YYEEEE. Unmatched junction bases numbered 2, after V lost 2 bases and J lost 5 bases. In the original workflow: Reference gene primer amplification yielded estimated nucleated cell counts. Generated by immunoSEQ multiplex PCR, the TCRdb table keeps only in-frame clones and is missing some. V, J and clone size are those of that table, while D and trimming were read from the DNA. The data show roughly 41,000 clones, roughly 85% seen once. The chain links TRBV5-6 to TRBJ2-2; 8 nucleotides agree with TRBD1. The specimen was peripheral blood. The clonotype was recovered from a human donor in a cohort sampled during active COVID-19. The donor label of this sample is uncertain. Here the CDR3 reads CASSLTGGTGELFF. CDR3 nucleotides: TGTGCCAGCAGCTTAACAGGGGGAACCGGGGAGCTGTTTTTT.